What follows are 17 T cell receptor beta chains derived from one specimen sequenced in a study of T cells in women clearing cervical HPV infection. Sequencing was performed with immunoSEQ multiplex PCR; in TCRdb, only in-frame clones are kept and a portion is missing. The sample holds about 48,000 clones. Input material: blood buffy coat. The origin of the receptors is a woman between 18 and 75 years old with a cervical HPV16 infection that either progressed to CIN3+ or cleared (not recorded which).

The DNA read from the CDR3 is TGTGCCATCAGTCGACTAGCGGGATCCAACACAGATACG. Its translation: CAISRLAGSNTDT. The complete CDR3 protein is CAISRLAGSNTDTQYF. The rearrangement uses TRBV10-3 and TRBJ2-3; 11 bases agree with TRBD2. The read finishes 3 residues shy of the CDR3 end, and the germline J gene is used to complete it. The CDR3 covers 16 residues. V was clipped by 5 bases and J by 2 bases; unmatched bases: 6. Germline loops: CDR1 ENHRY, CDR2 SYGVKD.

For this clone: The read is 3 residues too short to cover the CDR3 end, so that end is filled in from the germline J gene. The chain carries TRBV29-1 and TRBJ2-7; D gene uncertain. Trimming removed 7 bases at V and 0 bases at J, with 7 bases between. The CDR3 consists of 11 residues. The germline V gene encodes CDR1 SQVTM and CDR2 ANQGSEA. The sequenced CDR3 bases are TGCAGCGCGCAGGTCTCCTACGAG. This translates into CSAQVSYE. The entire CDR3 is CSAQVSYEQYF.

Points on this clone: The CDR3 end lies 3 residues beyond the end of the read and is filled in from the germline J gene. V and J are TRBV20-1 and TRBJ2-3; 14 positions agree with TRBD2. The CDR3 is made up of 16 amino acids. After removal of 5 bases from V and 0 bases from J, the junction contained 4 bases not matched to a gene. In germline, CDR1 is DFQATT, CDR2 SNEGSKA (reference sequence). The part of the CDR3 DNA that was read is TGCAGTGCTCACCGGACTAGCGGGGGGAGCACAGATACG. This translates into CSAHRTSGGSTDT. From start to end, the CDR3 is CSAHRTSGGSTDTQYF.

On this clone: The read falls 3 residues short of the CDR3 end, and the missing part is taken from the germline J gene. The chain combines TRBV29-1 with TRBJ1-2; TRBD1 agrees at 9 bases. CDR1 SQVTM and CDR2 ANQGSEA come from the germline V gene. V lost 4 bases to trimming and J lost 5 bases; unmatched junction nucleotides: 14. The CDR3 extends over 16 amino acids. CDR3 loop: CSVGDRAPGPGYGYTF. The DNA read from the CDR3 is TGCAGCGTTGGGGACAGGGCCCCCGGTCCTGGATATGGC.

Worth noting for this clone: The CDR3 end falls 3 residues outside the read, so it is completed with the germline J gene. The V and J genes are TRBV20-1 and TRBJ2-5; a weak D match, TRBD2 (6 bases). Per germline, CDR1 DFQATT and CDR2 SNEGSKA (reference sequence). V lost 6 bases and J 2 bases, leaving 16 bases between the germline ends. The length of the CDR3 is 14 residues. The part of the CDR3 DNA that was read is TGCAGTGCCGAGATAGCTAGCGTTCAAGAGACC. It encodes CSAEIASVQET. The entire CDR3 sequence reads CSAEIASVQETQYF.

As to this clone: The read ends 3 residues early relative to the CDR3; the germline J gene fills the gap. V gene TRBV6-4 combines with J gene TRBJ2-3; 13 bases map to TRBD2. The CDR3 has 18 amino acids. With 6 bases clipped from V and 3 bases from J, the junction kept 12 bases outside the gene matches. Germline CDR1 and CDR2: MRHNA and SNTAGT. The chain's CDR3 is CASRDTSGGAPLTDTQYF. The part of the CDR3 DNA that was read is TGTGCCAGCAGAGACACTAGCGGGGGGGCACCCTTGACAGATACG.

Worth noting for this clone: The missing CDR3 end, 3 residues past where the read stops, is filled in from the germline J gene. This sequence joins TRBV19 and TRBJ2-5; no reliable D call. Germline assignment: CDR1 LNHDA and CDR2 SQIVND (reference sequence). The CDR3 contains 13 residues. V lost 3 bases, J lost 7 bases, and 12 bases lay in between. The CDR3: CASSMSNVGTQYF. The CDR3 DNA, read in part, is TGTGCCAGTAGTATGAGTAATGTCGGGACC.

Regarding this clone: The sequenced fragment ends 3 residues before the CDR3 boundary, so the rest is inferred from the germline J gene. This rearrangement joins TRBV5-1 to TRBJ2-7; TRBD2 agrees at 10 bases. The CDR3 length is 14 residues. The junction had 4 bases not matched to a gene; V was cut back by 4 bases and J by 3 bases. Germline V gene sequence: CDR1 SGHRS, CDR2 YFSETQ. The CDR3: CASSRTSGNYEQYF. The CDR3 bases that were read are TGCGCCAGCAGCCGGACTAGCGGTAACTACGAG. The entire variable domain, with the rest obtained from reference TRBV5-1 and TRBJ2-7, is as follows: KAGVTQTPRYLIKTRGQQVTLSCSPISGHRSVSWYQQTPGQGLQFLFEYFSETQRNKGNFPGRFSGRQFSNSRSEMNVSTLELGDSALYLCASSRTSGNYEQYFGPGTRLTVT.

About this clone: With the read ending 3 residues before the CDR3 end, the germline J gene is used to fill in that end. The V call is TRBV20-1, the J call TRBJ2-1; D possibly corresponds to TRBD2 (6 bases). This CDR3 has 13 residues. Germline assignment: CDR1 DFQATT and CDR2 SNEGSKA (reference sequence). Between the trimmed V and J ends, which lost 3 bases and 4 bases, there was a span of 10 bases. The sequenced part of the CDR3 DNA is TGCAGTGCTAGGGACGGGACTTACAATGAG. Its translation: CSARDGTYNE. The CDR3 reads in full as CSARDGTYNEQFF.

Concerning this clone itself: The sequence runs out 3 residues before the end of the CDR3; the remainder is reconstructed from the germline J gene. The chain is built from TRBV2 and TRBJ2-1; TRBD2 matches 7 bases. Looked up from germline, CDR1 is SNHLY and CDR2 is FYNNEI. V trimming: 10 bases; J trimming: 7 bases; junction bases outside the gene matches: 19. CDR3 length equals 16 residues. The sequenced CDR3 bases are TGTGCCACCCGACCGGGACTAATCTCGCTGGGGAATGAG. It yields the protein CATRPGLISLGNE. The whole CDR3 protein reads CATRPGLISLGNEQFF.

Points on this clone: At one boundary the junction diverges from the germline segment, which might be a read error. The covered CDR3 bases are TGCGCCAGCAGCCTGGAGGGGGCCCTAGCCTCCAACGAG. This gives the protein CASSLEGALASNE. The CDR3 reads in full as CASSLEGALASNEQYF. The gene calls are TRBV4-1 and TRBJ2-7, with D maybe TRBD1 (7 bases). The read stops 3 residues short of the end of the CDR3; the missing end is completed from the germline J gene. This CDR3 comprises 16 residues. Germline loops: CDR1 MGHRA, CDR2 YSYEKL.

In the case of this clone: Read sequence stops 3 residues before the CDR3 end, and the germline J gene provides the missing end. The chain combines TRBV6-1 with TRBJ1-5; D unclear. Trimming shortened V by 4 bases and J by 6 bases, and 13 bases separated the two germline ends. The CDR3 is made up of 14 amino acids. CDR1 MNHNS and CDR2 SASEGT come from the germline V gene. The sequenced part of the CDR3 DNA is TGTGCCAGCAGTGTAGTAACAGTGGCTCAGCCC. Protein sequence: CASSVVTVAQP. The CDR3, in full, reads CASSVVTVAQPQHF.

Comments on this clone: The CDR3 end falls 3 residues outside the read, so it is completed with the germline J gene. The chain uses TRBV19 and TRBJ2-3; 9 bases agree with TRBD2. Trimming at V came to 5 bases and at J to 0 bases, leaving 6 bases not matched to a gene. CDR1 and CDR2 (germline): LNHDA, SQIVND (reference sequence). This CDR3 is 16 amino acids long. The CDR3 protein is CASSPRTSASTDTQYF. CDR3 DNA, as far as it was read: TGTGCCAGTAGTCCCAGGACTAGCGCGAGCACAGATACG.

Note on this clone: The sequence runs out 3 residues before the end of the CDR3; the remainder is reconstructed from the germline J gene. The rearrangement joins TRBV5-1 to TRBJ2-6, with 11 bases aligning to TRBD1. The germline V gene has CDR1 SGHRS and CDR2 YFSETQ. Trimming took 3 bases from V and 1 from J; bases not matched to a gene: 3. The CDR3 sequence is 17 residues long. The chain's CDR3 is CASSSGQGVSGANVLTF. CDR3 bases read: TGCGCCAGCAGCTCGGGACAGGGGGTATCTGGGGCCAACGTC.

Remarks on this clone: The CDR3 is cut off 3 residues early in the read; its end comes from the germline J gene. The chain couples TRBV20-1 to TRBJ1-6, with TRBD1 matching 7 bases. The CDR3 runs to 13 residues. Unmatched junction bases numbered 1, after V lost 1 base and J lost 7 bases. Germline CDR1 is DFQATT and CDR2 is SNEGSKA (reference sequence). CDR3 sequence: CSARGQGNSPLHF. Incomplete CDR3 DNA: TGCAGTGCTAGAGGACAGGGAAATTCACCC.

Notes on this clone: The read ends 3 residues early relative to the CDR3; the germline J gene fills the gap. The J gene is TRBJ1-1, the V gene TRBV20-1; D is perhaps TRBD1 (6 bases). The CDR3 is 14 residues long. V was pared by 1 base and J by 4 bases, with 13 bases between. Per the germline V gene, CDR1 is DFQATT and CDR2 is SNEGSKA (reference sequence). CDR3 protein: CSARAPGEATEAFF. The part of the CDR3 DNA that was read is TGCAGTGCTAGAGCTCCAGGGGAGGCCACTGAA.

Worth noting for this clone: The read gets to within 3 residues of the CDR3 end, and the germline J gene fills in the rest. This chain joins TRBV2 and TRBJ1-3; D might be TRBD1 (5 bases). Deletions cut 4 bases from V and 0 bases from J, with 13 bases between. Germline V CDR1 and CDR2: SNHLY, FYNNEI. The CDR3 contains 16 residues. CDR3: CASSVGLQGSGNTIYF. CDR3 DNA, as far as it was read: TGTGCCAGCAGTGTCGGTCTTCAGGGCTCTGGAAACACC.